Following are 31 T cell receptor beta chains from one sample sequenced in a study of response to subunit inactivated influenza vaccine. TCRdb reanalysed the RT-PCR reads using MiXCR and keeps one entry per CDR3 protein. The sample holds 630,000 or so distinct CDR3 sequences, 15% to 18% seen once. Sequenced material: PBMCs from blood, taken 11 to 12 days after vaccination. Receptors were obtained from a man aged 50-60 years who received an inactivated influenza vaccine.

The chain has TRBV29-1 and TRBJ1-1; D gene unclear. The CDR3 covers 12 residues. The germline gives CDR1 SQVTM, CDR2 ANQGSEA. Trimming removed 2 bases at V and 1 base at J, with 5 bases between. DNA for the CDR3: TGCAGCGTTGAACCAGGGAACACTGAAGCTTTCTTT. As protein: CSVEPGNTEAFF.

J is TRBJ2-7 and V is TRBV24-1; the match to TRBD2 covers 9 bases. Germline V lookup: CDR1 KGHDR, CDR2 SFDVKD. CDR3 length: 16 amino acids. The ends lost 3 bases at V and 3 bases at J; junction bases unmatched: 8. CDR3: CATSDHSSGNIYEQYF. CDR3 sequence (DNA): TGTGCCACCAGTGATCACTCTAGCGGGAACATCTACGAGCAGTACTTC.

This CDR3 reads CASSQGSAGQVDTQYF. CDR3 bases: TGTGCCAGCAGCCAGGGGTCGGCGGGACAGGTAGATACGCAGTATTTT. J is TRBJ2-3 and V is TRBV7-2, with 8 bases that match TRBD1. Germline CDR1 and CDR2: SGHTA and FQGNSA. The V and J ends lost 5 bases and 5 bases, in that order; junction bases with no gene match: 12. There are 16 residues in the CDR3. The full variable domain, in which reference TRBV7-2 and TRBJ2-3 provide the parts outside the CDR3, is GAGVSQSPSNKVTEKGKDVELRCDPISGHTALYWYRQSLGQGLEFLIYFQGNSAPDKSGLPSDRFSAERTGGSVSTLTIQRTQQEDSAVYLCASSQGSAGQVDTQYFGPGTRLTVL.

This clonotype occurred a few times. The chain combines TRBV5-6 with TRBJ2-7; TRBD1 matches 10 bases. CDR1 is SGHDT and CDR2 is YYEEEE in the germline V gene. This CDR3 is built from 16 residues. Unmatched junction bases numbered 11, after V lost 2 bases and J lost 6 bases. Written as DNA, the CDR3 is TGTGCCAGCAGCTTTTTAGGGGACAGGGGAGAAGGCGAGCAGTACTTC. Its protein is CASSFLGDRGEGEQYF.

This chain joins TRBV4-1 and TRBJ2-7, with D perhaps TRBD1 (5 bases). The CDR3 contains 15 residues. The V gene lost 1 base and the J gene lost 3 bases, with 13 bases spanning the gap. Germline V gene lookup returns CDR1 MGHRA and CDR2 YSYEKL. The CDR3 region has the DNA TGCGCCAGCAGCCAAGTCGCAGACAGCCTCTACGAGCAGTACTTC. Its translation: CASSQVADSLYEQYF.

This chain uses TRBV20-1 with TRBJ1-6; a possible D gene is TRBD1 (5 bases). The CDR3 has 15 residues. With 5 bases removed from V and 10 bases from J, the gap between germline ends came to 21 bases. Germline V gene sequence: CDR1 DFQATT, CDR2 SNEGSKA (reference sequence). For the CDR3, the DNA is TGCAGTGCTGACTGGCAGGCCCCGGGGGGATCACCCCTCCACTTT. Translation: CSADWQAPGGSPLHF.

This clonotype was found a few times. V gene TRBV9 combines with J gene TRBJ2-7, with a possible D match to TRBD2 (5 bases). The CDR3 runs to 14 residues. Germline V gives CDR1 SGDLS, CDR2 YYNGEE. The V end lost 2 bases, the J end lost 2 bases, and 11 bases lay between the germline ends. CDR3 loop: CASSVTGSTYEQYF. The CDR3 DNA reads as TGTGCCAGCAGCGTCACGGGGTCGACCTACGAGCAGTACTTC.

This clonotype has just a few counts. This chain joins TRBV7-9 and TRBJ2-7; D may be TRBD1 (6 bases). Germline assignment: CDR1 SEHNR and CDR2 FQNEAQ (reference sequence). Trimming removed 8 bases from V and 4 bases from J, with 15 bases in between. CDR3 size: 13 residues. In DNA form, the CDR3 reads TGTGCCAGCGGGAAAATCGACAGGTACGAGCAGTACTTC. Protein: CASGKIDRYEQYF.

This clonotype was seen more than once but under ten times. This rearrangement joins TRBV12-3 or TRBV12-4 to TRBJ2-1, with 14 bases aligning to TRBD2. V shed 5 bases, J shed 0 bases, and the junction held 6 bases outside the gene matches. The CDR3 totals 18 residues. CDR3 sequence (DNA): TGTGCCAGCAGTGGACTAGCGGGGGGCCTGAGCTCCTACAATGAGCAGTTCTTC. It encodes CASSGLAGGLSSYNEQFF.

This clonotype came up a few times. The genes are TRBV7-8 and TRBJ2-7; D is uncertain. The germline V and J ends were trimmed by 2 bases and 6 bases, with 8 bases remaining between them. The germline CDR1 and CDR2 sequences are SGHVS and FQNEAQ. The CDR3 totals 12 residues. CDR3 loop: CASSLSAAEQYF. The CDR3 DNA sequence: TGTGCCAGCAGCTTATCCGCGGCCGAGCAGTACTTC.

CDR3 DNA sequence: TGCAGCGTTGACCAGAGGGGAGGCTACGAGCAGTACTTC. As protein: CSVDQRGGYEQYF. The chain employs TRBV29-1 and TRBJ2-7; weak D call: TRBD2 (6 bases). Trimming cost V 3 bases and J 3 bases, with 12 bases left between them. Germline assignment: CDR1 SQVTM and CDR2 ANQGSEA. This CDR3 region has 13 residues.

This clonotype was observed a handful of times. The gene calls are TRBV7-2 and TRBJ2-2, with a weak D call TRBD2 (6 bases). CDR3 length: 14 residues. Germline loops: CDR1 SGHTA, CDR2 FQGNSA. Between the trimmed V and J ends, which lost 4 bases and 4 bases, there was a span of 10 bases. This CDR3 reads CASSSERVTGELFF. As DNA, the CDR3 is TGTGCCAGCAGCTCGGAGCGGGTCACCGGGGAGCTGTTTTTT. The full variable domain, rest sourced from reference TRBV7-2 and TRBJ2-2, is GAGVSQSPSNKVTEKGKDVELRCDPISGHTALYWYRQSLGQGLEFLIYFQGNSAPDKSGLPSDRFSAERTGGSVSTLTIQRTQQEDSAVYLCASSSERVTGELFFGEGSRLTVL.

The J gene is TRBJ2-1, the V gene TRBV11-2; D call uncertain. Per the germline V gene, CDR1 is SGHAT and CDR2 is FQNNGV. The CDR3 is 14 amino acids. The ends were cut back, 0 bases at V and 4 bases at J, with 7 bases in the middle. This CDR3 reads CASSLERKYNEQFF. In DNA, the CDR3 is TGTGCCAGCAGCTTAGAGCGCAAATACAATGAGCAGTTCTTC. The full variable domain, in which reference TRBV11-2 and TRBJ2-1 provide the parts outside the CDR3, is EAGVAQSPRYKIIEKRQSVAFWCNPISGHATLYWYQQILGQGPKLLIQFQNNGVVDDSQLPKDRFSAERLKGVDSTLKIQPAKLEDSAVYLCASSLERKYNEQFFGPGTRLTVL.

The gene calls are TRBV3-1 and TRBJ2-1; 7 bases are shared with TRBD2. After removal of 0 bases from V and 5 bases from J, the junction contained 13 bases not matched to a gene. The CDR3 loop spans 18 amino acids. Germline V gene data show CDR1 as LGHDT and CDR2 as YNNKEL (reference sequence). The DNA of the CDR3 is TGTGCCAGCAGCCAAGAAGGTCCCAGTCGTCGGGGGGACAATGAGCAGTTCTTC. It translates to CASSQEGPSRRGDNEQFF.

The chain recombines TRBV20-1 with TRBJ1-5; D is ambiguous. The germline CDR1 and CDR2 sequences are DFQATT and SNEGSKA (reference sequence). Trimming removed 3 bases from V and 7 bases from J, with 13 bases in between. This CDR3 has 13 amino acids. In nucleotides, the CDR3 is TGCAGTGCTAGTATAGGGAAGGGACAGCCCCAGCATTTT. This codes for CSASIGKGQPQHF.

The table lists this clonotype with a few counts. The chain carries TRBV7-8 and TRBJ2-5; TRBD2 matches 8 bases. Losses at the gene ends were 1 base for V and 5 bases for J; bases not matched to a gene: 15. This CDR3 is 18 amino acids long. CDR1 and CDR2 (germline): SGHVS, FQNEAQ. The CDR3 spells CASSLGYRTSWVRETQYF. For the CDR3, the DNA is TGTGCCAGCAGCTTAGGTTACAGGACTAGCTGGGTCCGGGAGACCCAGTACTTC.

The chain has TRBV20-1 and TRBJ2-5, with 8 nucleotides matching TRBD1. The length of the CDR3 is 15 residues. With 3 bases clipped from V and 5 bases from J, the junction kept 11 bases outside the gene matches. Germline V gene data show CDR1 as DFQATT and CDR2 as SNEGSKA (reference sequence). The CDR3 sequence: CSARKGQGMGETQYF. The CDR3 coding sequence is TGCAGTGCTAGGAAAGGACAGGGTATGGGGGAGACCCAGTACTTC.

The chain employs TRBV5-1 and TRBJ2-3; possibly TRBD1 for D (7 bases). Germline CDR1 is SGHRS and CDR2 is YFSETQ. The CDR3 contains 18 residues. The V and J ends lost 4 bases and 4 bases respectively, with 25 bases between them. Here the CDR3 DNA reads TGCGCCAGCAGCCCAATGAGAAGACAGGGAGGCTCGGCAGATACGCAGTATTTT. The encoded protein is CASSPMRRQGGSADTQYF.

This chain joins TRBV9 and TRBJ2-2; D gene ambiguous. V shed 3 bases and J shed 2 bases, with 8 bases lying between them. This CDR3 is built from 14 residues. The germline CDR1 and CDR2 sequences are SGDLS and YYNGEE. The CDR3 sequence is CASSERSNTGELFF. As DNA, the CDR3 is TGTGCCAGCAGCGAGAGGAGCAACACCGGGGAGCTGTTTTTT.

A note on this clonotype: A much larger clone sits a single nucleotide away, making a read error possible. CDR3 protein: CASSQGLPSPAVQPYEQYF. The CDR3 region has the DNA TGCGCCAGCAGCCAAGGCCTCCCTAGTCCGGCGGTCCAACCCTACGAGCAGTACTTC. This rearrangement joins TRBV4-3 to TRBJ2-7; D is unresolved. With 1 base removed from V and 2 bases from J, the gap between germline ends came to 24 bases. The CDR3 runs 19 residues. The germline V gene has CDR1 LGHNA and CDR2 YSLEER.

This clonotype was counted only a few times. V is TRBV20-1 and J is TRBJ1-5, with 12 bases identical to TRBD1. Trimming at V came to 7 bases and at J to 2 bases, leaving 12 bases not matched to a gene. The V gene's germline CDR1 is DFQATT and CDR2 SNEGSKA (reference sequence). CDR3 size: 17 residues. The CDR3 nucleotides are TGCAGTGTCAATTCCGGGACAGGGGGCTCCCGCAATCAGCCCCAGCATTTT. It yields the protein CSVNSGTGGSRNQPQHF.

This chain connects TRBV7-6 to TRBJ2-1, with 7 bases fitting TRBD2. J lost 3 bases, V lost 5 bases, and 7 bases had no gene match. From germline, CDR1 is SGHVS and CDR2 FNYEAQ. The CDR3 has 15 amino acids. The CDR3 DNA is TGTGCCAGCAGCCCGGGACTACGCCTCTACAATGAGCAGTTCTTC. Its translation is CASSPGLRLYNEQFF.

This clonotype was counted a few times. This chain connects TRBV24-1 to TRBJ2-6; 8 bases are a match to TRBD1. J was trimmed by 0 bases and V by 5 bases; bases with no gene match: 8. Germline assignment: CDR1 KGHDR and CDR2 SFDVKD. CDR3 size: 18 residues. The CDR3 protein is CATSASGGAPSGANVLTF. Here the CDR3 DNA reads TGTGCCACCAGTGCCTCAGGGGGCGCCCCCTCTGGGGCCAACGTCCTGACTTTC.

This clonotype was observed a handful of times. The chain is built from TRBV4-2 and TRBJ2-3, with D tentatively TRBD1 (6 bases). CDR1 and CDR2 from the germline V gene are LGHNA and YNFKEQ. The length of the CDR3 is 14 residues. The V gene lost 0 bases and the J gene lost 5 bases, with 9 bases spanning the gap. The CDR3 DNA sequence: TGTGCCAGCAGCCAAGACGCGACAGGAGATACGCAGTATTTT. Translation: CASSQDATGDTQYF.

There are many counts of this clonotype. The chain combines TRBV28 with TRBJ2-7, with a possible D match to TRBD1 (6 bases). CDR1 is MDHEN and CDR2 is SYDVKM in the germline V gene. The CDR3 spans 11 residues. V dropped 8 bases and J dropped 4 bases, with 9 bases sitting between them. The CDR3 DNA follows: TGTGCCAGCCGGACAGCATACGAGCAGTACTTC. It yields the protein CASRTAYEQYF. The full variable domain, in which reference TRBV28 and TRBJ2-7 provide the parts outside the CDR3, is DVKVTQSSRYLVKRTGEKVFLECVQDMDHENMFWYRQDPGLGLRLIYFSYDVKMKEKGDIPEGYSVSREKKERFSLILESASTNQTSMYLCASRTAYEQYFGPGTRLTVT.

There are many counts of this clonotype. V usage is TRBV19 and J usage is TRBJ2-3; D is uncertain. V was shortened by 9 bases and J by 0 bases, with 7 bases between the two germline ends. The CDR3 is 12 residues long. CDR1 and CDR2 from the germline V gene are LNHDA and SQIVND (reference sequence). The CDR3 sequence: CASSISTDTQYF. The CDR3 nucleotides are TGTGCCAGCAGCATTAGCACAGATACGCAGTATTTT.

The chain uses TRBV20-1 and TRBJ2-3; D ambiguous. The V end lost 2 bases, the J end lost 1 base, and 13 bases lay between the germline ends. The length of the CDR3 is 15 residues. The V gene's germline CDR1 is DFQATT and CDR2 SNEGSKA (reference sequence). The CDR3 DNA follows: TGCAGTGCTAGACCCCTCGACACTGGCACAGATACGCAGTATTTT. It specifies CSARPLDTGTDTQYF.

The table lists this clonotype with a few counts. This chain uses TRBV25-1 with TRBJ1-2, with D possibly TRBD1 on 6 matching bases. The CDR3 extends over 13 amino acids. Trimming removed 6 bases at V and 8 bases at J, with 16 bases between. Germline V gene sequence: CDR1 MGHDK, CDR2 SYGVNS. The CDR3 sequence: CASSITGIRGYTF. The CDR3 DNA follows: TGTGCCAGCAGCATAACAGGGATACGGGGCTACACCTTC.

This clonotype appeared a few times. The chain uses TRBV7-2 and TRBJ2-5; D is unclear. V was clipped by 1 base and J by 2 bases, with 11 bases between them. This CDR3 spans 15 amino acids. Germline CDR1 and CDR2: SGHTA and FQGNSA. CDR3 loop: CASSLDVGLQETQYF. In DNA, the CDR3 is TGTGCCAGCAGCTTAGATGTGGGCCTGCAAGAGACCCAGTACTTC.

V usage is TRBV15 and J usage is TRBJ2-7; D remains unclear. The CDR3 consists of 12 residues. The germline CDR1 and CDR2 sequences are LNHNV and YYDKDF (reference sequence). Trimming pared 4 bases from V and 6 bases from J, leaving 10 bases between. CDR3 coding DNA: TGTGCCACCAGCAAAGAGGTCGGCGAGCAGTACTTC. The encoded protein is CATSKEVGEQYF.

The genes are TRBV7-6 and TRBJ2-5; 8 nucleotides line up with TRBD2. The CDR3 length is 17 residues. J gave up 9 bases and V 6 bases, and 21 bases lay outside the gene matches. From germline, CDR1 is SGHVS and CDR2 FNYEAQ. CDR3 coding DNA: TGTGCCAGCAGTGTCTCGGTAGCGGGGAGCCGGGGAGTGGCCCAGTACTTC. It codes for CASSVSVAGSRGVAQYF.